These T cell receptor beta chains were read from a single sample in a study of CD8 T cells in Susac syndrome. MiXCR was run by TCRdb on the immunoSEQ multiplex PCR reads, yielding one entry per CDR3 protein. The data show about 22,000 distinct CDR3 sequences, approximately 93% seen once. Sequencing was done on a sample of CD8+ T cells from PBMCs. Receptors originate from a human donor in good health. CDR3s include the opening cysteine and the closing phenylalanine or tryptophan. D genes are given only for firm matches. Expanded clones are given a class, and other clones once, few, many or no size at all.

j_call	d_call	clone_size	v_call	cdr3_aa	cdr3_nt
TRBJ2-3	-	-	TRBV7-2	CASSTSSVTVDTQYF	TGTGCCAGCAGCACGTCTAGCGTCACGGTAGATACGCAGTATTTT
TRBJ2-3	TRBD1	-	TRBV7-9	CASSSPDRGQGNTQYF	TGTGCCAGCAGCTCCCCCGACAGGGGGCAAGGGAATACGCAGTATTTT
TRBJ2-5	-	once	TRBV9	CASSITGEGTQYF	TGTGCCAGCAGCATTACTGGAGAGGGGACCCAGTACTTC
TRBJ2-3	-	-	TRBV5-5	CASSFGLAGSTDTQYF	TGTGCCAGCAGCTTCGGATTGGCGGGAAGCACAGATACGCAGTATTTT
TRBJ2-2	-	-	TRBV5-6	CASSFVIGELFF	TGTGCCAGCAGCTTTGTTATCGGGGAGCTGTTTTTT
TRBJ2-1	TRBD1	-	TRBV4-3	CASSQDLGTGPYNEQFF	TGCGCCAGCAGCCAAGATCTCGGGACAGGGCCCTACAATGAGCAGTTCTTC
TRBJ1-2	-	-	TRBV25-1	CASSGHDGGYTF	TGTGCCAGCAGTGGGCATGACGGGGGCTACACCTTC
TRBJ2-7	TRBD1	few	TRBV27	CASSPWTGEYEQYF	TGTGCCAGCAGTCCCTGGACAGGGGAATACGAGCAGTACTTC
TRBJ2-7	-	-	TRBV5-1	CASKTGYEQYF	TGCGCCAGCAAGACAGGCTACGAGCAGTACTTC
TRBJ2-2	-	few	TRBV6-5	CASKDGALDTGELFF	TGTGCCAGCAAGGACGGCGCGTTGGACACCGGGGAGCTGTTTTTT
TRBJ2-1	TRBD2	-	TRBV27	CASSLSGLANEQFF	TGTGCCAGCAGTTTATCGGGACTAGCGAATGAGCAGTTCTTC
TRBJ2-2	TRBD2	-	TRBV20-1	CSARVAGADTGELFF	TGCAGTGCTAGAGTAGCGGGGGCCGACACCGGGGAGCTGTTTTTT
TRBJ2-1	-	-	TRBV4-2	CASSQDLTGIYNEQFF	TGTGCCAGCAGCCAAGATCTCACGGGGATCTACAATGAGCAGTTCTTC
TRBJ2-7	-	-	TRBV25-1	CASSARVDHEQYF	TGTGCCAGCAGTGCCAGGGTCGACCACGAGCAGTACTTC
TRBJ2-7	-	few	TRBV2	CASINSYEQYF	TGTGCCAGCATCAACTCCTACGAGCAGTACTTC
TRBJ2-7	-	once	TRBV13	CASSSGVPAYEQYF	TGTGCCAGCAGCTCGGGCGTCCCCGCCTACGAGCAGTACTTC
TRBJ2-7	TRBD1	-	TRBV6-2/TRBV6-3	CASSPTGGSYEQYF	TGTGCCAGCAGCCCTACAGGGGGCTCGTACGAGCAGTACTTC
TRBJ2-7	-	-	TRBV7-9	CASSSRDWSYEQYF	TGTGCCAGCAGCTCAAGGGATTGGAGCTACGAGCAGTACTTC
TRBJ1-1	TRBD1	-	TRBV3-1	CASSQEGRGDTEAFF	TGTGCCAGCAGCCAAGAAGGCAGGGGGGACACTGAAGCTTTCTTT
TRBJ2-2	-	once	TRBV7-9	CASSLSAGSGELFF	TGTGCCAGCAGCTTATCAGCCGGCTCAGGGGAGCTGTTTTTT
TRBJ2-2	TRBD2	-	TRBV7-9	CASSRTSGGAPTWPGELFF	TGTGCCAGCAGCCGGACTAGCGGGGGGGCTCCCACCTGGCCCGGGGAGCTGTTTTTT
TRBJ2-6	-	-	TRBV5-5	CASSSWGAGANVLTF	TGTGCCAGCAGCTCGTGGGGGGCTGGGGCCAACGTCCTGACTTTC
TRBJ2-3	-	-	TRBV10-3	CAIRDRGTDTQYF	TGTGCCATCAGGGACAGAGGCACAGATACGCAGTATTTT